Following are 25 T cell receptor beta chains from one sample sequenced in a study of blood T cell repertoires in COVID-19. Only in-frame clones appear in the TCRdb table, and some are missing; sequencing was by immunoSEQ multiplex PCR. This table has 85,000 to 110,000 clones, approximately 80% appearing once. The sample was peripheral blood. All receptors derive from a human donor in a cohort sampled during active COVID-19.

This clone was seen once. The gene calls are TRBV6-5 and TRBJ1-1; the match to TRBD1 covers 7 bases. The germline gives CDR1 MNHEY, CDR2 SVGAGI. Germline trimming cut 6 bases from V and 10 bases from J; bases unmatched to any gene: 14. The CDR3 length is 14 residues. The CDR3 DNA reads TGTGCCAGCAGGGGACGGACAGGCCCACCGCGAGCTTTCTTT. Its translation is CASRGRTGPPRAFF.

The chain employs TRBV9 and TRBJ1-3, with 8 bases fitting TRBD1. The V gene's germline CDR1 is SGDLS and CDR2 YYNGEE. Trimming at V came to 3 bases and at J to 4 bases, leaving 15 bases not matched to a gene. The CDR3 sequence is 18 residues long. The DNA for the CDR3 is TGTGCCAGCAGCGACGGACAGGGCGCCCCTCTGAGAGGAAACACCATATATTTT. It codes for CASSDGQGAPLRGNTIYF.

This chain links TRBV6-4 with TRBJ2-1; 8 bases are a match to TRBD2. Germline V gives CDR1 MRHNA, CDR2 SNTAGT. J lost 0 bases, V lost 6 bases, and 7 bases had no gene match. The CDR3 extends over 16 amino acids. The CDR3 region has the DNA TGTGCCAGCAGCCGTTCGGGGGGGAGCTCCTACAATGAGCAGTTCTTC. It is translated as CASSRSGGSSYNEQFF.

CDR3 residues: CASSPDREGYGYTF. As DNA, the CDR3 is TGTGCCAGCAGTCCGGACAGGGAGGGCTATGGCTACACCTTC. The chain links TRBV2 to TRBJ1-2; 8 bases agree with TRBD1. This CDR3 spans 14 amino acids. V gave up 5 bases and J gave up 4 bases; unmatched junction bases: 6. The germline gives CDR1 SNHLY, CDR2 FYNNEI.

The gene calls are TRBV2 and TRBJ1-2; no definite D call. This CDR3 is 13 amino acids long. Between the trimmed V and J ends, which lost 3 bases and 4 bases, there was a span of 9 bases. Germline CDR1 and CDR2: SNHLY and FYNNEI. The CDR3: CASSDRLLYGYTF. CDR3 DNA sequence: TGTGCCAGCAGTGACAGGCTTCTCTATGGCTACACCTTC. Complete variable domain (other parts from reference TRBV2 and TRBJ1-2): EPEVTQTPSHQVTQMGQEVILRCVPISNHLYFYWYRQILGQKVEFLVSFYNNEISEKSEIFDDQFSVERPDGSNFTLKIRSTKLEDSAMYFCASSDRLLYGYTFGSGTRLTVV.

This clone appeared a few times. The chain uses TRBV7-8 and TRBJ2-7; D may be TRBD1 (7 bases). This CDR3 comprises 15 residues. Germline V gene sequence: CDR1 SGHVS, CDR2 FQNEAQ. V was shortened by 5 bases and J by 5 bases, with 19 bases between the two germline ends. CDR3 region: CASSRGGGGFNEQYF. CDR3 sequence (DNA): TGTGCCAGCAGCCGAGGAGGGGGCGGTTTTAACGAGCAGTACTTC.

This rearrangement joins TRBV5-1 to TRBJ2-3; 11 bases agree with TRBD2. The CDR3 extends over 15 amino acids. J lost 5 bases, V lost 4 bases, and 6 bases had no gene match. The V gene's germline CDR1 is SGHRS and CDR2 YFSETQ. CDR3 sequence reads: CASSISGGAVDTQYF. Here the CDR3 DNA reads TGCGCCAGCAGCATTAGCGGGGGGGCGGTAGATACGCAGTATTTT.

The chain's CDR3 is CASSIAKRDTQYF. CDR3 in DNA: TGTGCCAGTAGTATAGCGAAGCGGGATACGCAGTATTTT. The chain is built from TRBV19 and TRBJ2-3, with D possibly being TRBD2 (5 bases). The ends were cut back, 1 base at V and 6 bases at J, with 8 bases in the middle. The germline CDR1 and CDR2 sequences are LNHDA and SQIVND (reference sequence). The CDR3 extends over 13 amino acids.

This clone was observed a single time. This chain connects TRBV5-3 to TRBJ1-2; D is undetermined. TRBV5-3 is reported as an ORF; its role is uncertain. The CDR3 runs to 15 residues. V was pared by 4 bases and J by 7 bases, with 20 bases between. The CDR3 is CARSPLDWRECGYTF. CDR3 coding DNA: TGTGCCAGAAGCCCCCTCGATTGGAGGGAGTGTGGCTACACCTTC.

The rearrangement links TRBV3-1 (or the pseudogene TRBV3-2) to TRBJ1-2; D perhaps matches TRBD1 (5 bases). CDR1 and CDR2 from the germline V gene are LGHDT and YNNKEL (reference sequence). This CDR3 spans 14 amino acids. Trimming left V 1 base short and J 7 bases short, with 13 bases between. This CDR3 reads CASSQAGRDFGYTF. The CDR3 nucleotides are TGTGCCAGCAGCCAAGCCGGAAGGGACTTTGGCTACACCTTC.

The CDR3 nucleotides are TGTGCCAGCAGCTTAGGGCAGGGGGCTATCTACGAGCAGTACTTC. Its translation: CASSLGQGAIYEQYF. The chain recombines TRBV7-6 with TRBJ2-7; 8 bases fit TRBD1. Germline CDR1 is SGHVS and CDR2 is FNYEAQ. With 1 base clipped from V and 3 bases from J, the junction kept 5 bases outside the gene matches. The CDR3 is 15 residues long.

The rearrangement joins TRBV9 to TRBJ1-5; the D gene is possibly TRBD1 (6 bases). Germline CDR1 reads SGDLS; CDR2 reads YYNGEE. The CDR3 is made up of 15 amino acids. V was trimmed by 0 bases and J by 3 bases, leaving 10 bases between them. In nucleotides, the CDR3 is TGTGCCAGCAGCGTAGATGGACAGTTCAATCAGCCCCAGCATTTT. Its translation: CASSVDGQFNQPQHF.

J is TRBJ2-5 and V is TRBV7-6; 9 positions match TRBD1. The CDR3 covers 16 residues. J lost 7 bases, V lost 5 bases, and 14 bases had no gene match. Germline CDR1 reads SGHVS; CDR2 reads FNYEAQ. The CDR3, as DNA: TGTGCCAGCAGCCCCGGGACAGGGTCTTCGTTGAGGACCCAGTACTTC. It yields the protein CASSPGTGSSLRTQYF.

The chain carries TRBV6-5 and TRBJ2-3; D is undetermined. Germline assignment: CDR1 MNHEY and CDR2 SVGAGI. Between the trimmed V and J ends, which lost 5 bases and 6 bases, there was a span of 15 bases. The CDR3 consists of 14 residues. This chain's CDR3 is CASSTRFDLDTQYF. In DNA, the CDR3 is TGTGCCAGCAGTACTCGATTCGACTTGGATACGCAGTATTTT.

The sample holds a few counts of this clone. This rearrangement joins TRBV10-3 to TRBJ1-4, with TRBD1 matching over 9 bases. The CDR3 extends over 16 amino acids. Germline V CDR1 and CDR2: ENHRY, SYGVKD. J was trimmed by 8 bases and V by 0 bases; bases with no gene match: 7. DNA for the CDR3: TGTGCCATCAGTGAGTCTCAGGGACAGGGTAGCGAAAAACTGTTTTTT. This gives the protein CAISESQGQGSEKLFF.

The rearrangement uses TRBV13 and TRBJ1-2; D is possibly TRBD1 (5 bases). This CDR3 comprises 14 residues. Trimming stripped 3 bases from V and 8 bases from J, with 16 bases between. Germline V CDR1 and CDR2: PRHDT, FYEKMQ (reference sequence). CDR3 nucleotide sequence: TGTGCCAGCAGCTTGGGGGGTCCCCCGCGGGGCTACACCTTC. This translates into CASSLGGPPRGYTF.

The chain links TRBV9 to TRBJ1-3; D unclear. In germline, CDR1 is SGDLS, CDR2 YYNGEE. The CDR3 runs 17 residues. Trimming took off 1 base at V and 0 bases at J, with 14 bases between the two ends. For the CDR3, the DNA is TGTGCCAGCAGCGTATCGGGGAGGACCCTCTCTGGAAACACCATATATTTT. Protein product: CASSVSGRTLSGNTIYF.

J is TRBJ1-2 and V is TRBV6-2 or TRBV6-3, with 9 bases aligning to TRBD1. The CDR3 spans 16 residues. Germline trimming cut 4 bases from V and 6 bases from J; bases unmatched to any gene: 12. The V gene's germline CDR1 is MNHEY and CDR2 SVGEGT. Written as DNA, the CDR3 is TGTGCCAGCAGTTTCAACAGGGGGCGCCTGGAGAATGGCTACACCTTC. As protein: CASSFNRGRLENGYTF.

Written as DNA, the CDR3 is TGTGCCAGTAGTAGTCAGGGGGCTAACTATGGCTACACCTTC. Translation gives CASSSQGANYGYTF. The rearrangement uses TRBV19 and TRBJ1-2; TRBD1 matches 7 bases. The length of the CDR3 is 14 residues. Germline V CDR1 and CDR2: LNHDA, SQIVND (reference sequence). V was pared by 4 bases and J by 0 bases, with 2 bases of the junction left unmatched.

This chain uses TRBV10-3 with TRBJ1-2; D is undetermined. CDR1 and CDR2 (germline): ENHRY, SYGVKD. The CDR3 is made up of 15 amino acids. V lost 2 bases and J lost 4, with 14 bases in between. DNA for the CDR3: TGTGCCATCAGTGAGCCGCTACGGGATGCCTATGGCTACACCTTC. Its translation: CAISEPLRDAYGYTF.

This chain links TRBV5-4 with TRBJ1-4; 11 bases align to TRBD1. This CDR3 is 16 amino acids long. Germline V gene sequence: CDR1 SGHNT, CDR2 YYREEE (reference sequence). V lost 5 bases to trimming and J lost 10 bases; unmatched junction nucleotides: 13. The CDR3 sequence is CASSLGGQGASGKLFF. CDR3 bases: TGTGCCAGCAGTCTGGGCGGACAGGGGGCTAGCGGAAAACTGTTTTTT.

V gene TRBV5-1 combines with J gene TRBJ2-3, with D possibly being TRBD1 (6 bases). The ends were cut back, 6 bases at V and 14 bases at J, with 25 bases in the middle. The V gene's germline CDR1 is SGHRS and CDR2 YFSETQ. The CDR3 length is 14 residues. The CDR3 loop is CASKPGQPTDHRYF. CDR3 sequence (DNA): TGCGCCAGCAAACCCGGACAGCCCACAGATCACCGGTATTTT.

This chain links TRBV5-1 with TRBJ2-1, with a tentative D call TRBD2 (5 bases). The CDR3 has 12 residues. Per the germline V gene, CDR1 is SGHRS and CDR2 is YFSETQ. With 0 bases removed from V and 9 bases from J, the gap between germline ends came to 7 bases. The CDR3 DNA reads TGCGCCAGCAGCTTGGGGAGCGGTGAGCAGTTCTTC. It encodes CASSLGSGEQFF.

A note on this clone: At one boundary the junction diverges from the germline segment, which might be a read error. This chain connects TRBV7-7 to TRBJ2-2; D is perhaps TRBD2 (5 bases). The CDR3 has 14 amino acids. The germline gives CDR1 SSHAT, CDR2 FNYEAQ (reference sequence). CDR3 sequence reads: CASSLDYNTGELFF. The CDR3 nucleotides are TGTGCTAGCAGCTTAGACTACAACACCGGGGAGCTGTTTTTT.

The gene calls are TRBV14 and TRBJ2-2; TRBD1 agrees at 12 bases. This CDR3 spans 19 amino acids. In germline, CDR1 is SGHDN, CDR2 FVKESK. V trimming: 1 base; J trimming: 6 bases; junction bases outside the gene matches: 12. The CDR3 protein is CASSQVPAGGQGAPGELFF. The CDR3 nucleotides read TGTGCCAGCAGCCAAGTCCCCGCAGGGGGACAGGGGGCGCCCGGGGAGCTGTTTTTT.